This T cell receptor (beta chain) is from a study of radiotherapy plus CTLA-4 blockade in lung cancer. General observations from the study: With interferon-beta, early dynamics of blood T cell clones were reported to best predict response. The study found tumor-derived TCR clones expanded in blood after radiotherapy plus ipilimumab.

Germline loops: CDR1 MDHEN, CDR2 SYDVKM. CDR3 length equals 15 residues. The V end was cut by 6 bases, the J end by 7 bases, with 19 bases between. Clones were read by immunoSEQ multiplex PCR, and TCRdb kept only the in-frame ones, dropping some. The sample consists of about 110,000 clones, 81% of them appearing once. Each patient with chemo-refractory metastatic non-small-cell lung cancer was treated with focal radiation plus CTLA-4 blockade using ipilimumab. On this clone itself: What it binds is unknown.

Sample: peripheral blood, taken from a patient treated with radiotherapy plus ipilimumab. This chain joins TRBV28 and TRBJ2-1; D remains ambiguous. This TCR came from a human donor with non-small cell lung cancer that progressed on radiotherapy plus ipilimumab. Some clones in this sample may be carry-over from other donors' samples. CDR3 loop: CASSHLRAVENEQFF. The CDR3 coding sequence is TGTGCCAGCAGCCACCTACGGGCTGTTGAAAATGAGCAGTTCTTC.